This entry is about one T cell receptor beta chain. Its cognate antigen is unknown. Germline trimming cut 4 bases from V and 5 bases from J; bases unmatched to any gene: 9. The CDR3 is made up of 15 amino acids. The germline V gene has CDR1 MNHNY and CDR2 SVGAGI (reference sequence). Cell sorting via CD45RO/CCR7/CD25/CD127/CD95/CD27 was performed to obtain CD4+ naive, central memory, regulatory and stem cell-like memory cells. Populations isolated by sorting all had purity greater than 95%. These data originate in a study of beta chain features in type 1 diabetes. Broader study findings: For Type 1 diabetes patients, all four CD4+ subsets carried TCRB CDR3s that were moderately but significantly shorter. The question left open here concerned HLA type influencing TCRB rearrangement.

TCRB transcripts that were expressed got sequenced, as all of the isolated RNA had been reverse transcribed. Libraries were prepared by immunoSEQ multiplex PCR; TCRdb keeps only in-frame clonotypes and omits some of them. Of approximately 270,000 clones in the sample, around 15% are singletons; the top ten hold roughly 0.018%. The TCR sequence derives from a man aged 30 to 39 with type 1 diabetes. The genes are TRBV6-6 and TRBJ2-5; 8 positions match TRBD1. The sequenced material came from naive CD4+ T cells from blood. CDR3 sequence (DNA): TGTGCCAGCAGTTCGACAGGGGTGGGTAGGGAGACCCAGTACTTC. It translates to CASSSTGVGRETQYF.